These T cell receptor beta chains were read from a single sample in a study of beta chain features in type 1 diabetes. Measured with immunoSEQ multiplex PCR; TCRdb has only the in-frame clones, and not every one. Of about 900,000 clones in the sample, 17% were seen once. What was sequenced was naive CD4+ T cells from blood. These receptors came from a woman younger than 30 in good health. Both conserved end residues are part of each CDR3. The D gene is left open where the match is weak. Clone size is shown for a subset of rows, as once, few, many or a class of expanded clone.

>-|TRBV10-3|few|TRBJ2-1
TGTGCCATCAGTGAGTTTCGGGATAACAATGAGCAGTTCTTC
CAISEFRDNNEQFF
>-|TRBV28|-|TRBJ2-4
TGTGCCAGCAGTTTGGAACAGAAAAACATTCAGTACTTC
CASSLEQKNIQYF
>-|TRBV6-1|-|TRBJ1-4
TGTGCCAGCAGTGAATTCCTGGGACTGTTTTTT
CASSEFLGLFF
>-|TRBV7-9|-|TRBJ1-4
TGTGCCAGCACCGTATCATCGTACGGGAATGAAAAACTGTTTTTT
CASTVSSYGNEKLFF
>TRBD2|TRBV25-1|-|TRBJ2-3
TGTGCCAGCAGCAGACTAGCGGGAGGGTTCAGCACAGATACGCAGTATTTT
CASSRLAGGFSTDTQYF
>-|TRBV5-1|few|TRBJ2-3
TGCGCCAGCAGCCACTTAGGAGCAGATACGCAGTATTTT
CASSHLGADTQYF
>-|TRBV21-1|few|TRBJ2-1
TGTGCCAGCAGCAAAGATAGCGGTTACTACAATGAGCAGTTCTTC
CASSKDSGYYNEQFF
>TRBD1|TRBV5-1|-|TRBJ2-2
TGCGCCAGCAGCTCAAAAGGACAGGGGCCGAACACCGGGGAGCTGTTTTTT
CASSSKGQGPNTGELFF
>TRBD1|TRBV4-3|-|TRBJ2-1
TGCGCCAGCAGAGGGACAGGGAACAATGAGCAGTTCTTC
CASRGTGNNEQFF
>TRBD1|TRBV6-5|few|TRBJ2-3
TGTGCCAGCAGTCAACAAGGGCCGACAGGGATGCAGTATTTT
CASSQQGPTGMQYF
>-|TRBV28|-|TRBJ1-2
TGTGCCAGCAGTTTATTAACGAGTCGGGGCTACACCTTC
CASSLLTSRGYTF
>TRBD1|TRBV5-5|few|TRBJ2-7
TGTGCCAGCAGCTTTGGCGGACAGGGGAGGTACGAGCAGTACTTC
CASSFGGQGRYEQYF
>-|TRBV19|-|TRBJ2-1
TGTGCCAGTAGTGATGCGGTAGGGTACAATGAGCAGTTCTTC
CASSDAVGYNEQFF
>-|TRBV27|few|TRBJ2-7
TGTGCCAGCAGTCAGACAAGTACCTACGAGCAGTACTTC
CASSQTSTYEQYF
>-|TRBV15|-|TRBJ1-2
TGTGCCACCAGCAGAGCCCGGTTGCGGTCTAACTATGGCTACACCTTC
CATSRARLRSNYGYTF
>-|TRBV5-1|few|TRBJ2-1
TGCGCCAGCAGCTTGGGTAGCGGAATCTACAATGAGCAGTTCTTC
CASSLGSGIYNEQFF
>TRBD1|TRBV28|few|TRBJ1-1
TGTGCCAGCAGTCTGGGGACAGGGCGAGCTTTCTTT
CASSLGTGRAFF
>TRBD1|TRBV18|-|TRBJ2-3
TGTGCCAGCTCATGGACAGGGTCCGTTAGCACAGATACGCAGTATTTT
CASSWTGSVSTDTQYF
>TRBD2|TRBV11-2|-|TRBJ2-1
TGTGCCAGCAGCAACCTAGCGGGTTACAATGAGCAGTTCTTC
CASSNLAGYNEQFF
>-|TRBV19|-|TRBJ2-2
TGTGCCAGTAGTAAAACCACCGGGGAGCTGTTTTTT
CASSKTTGELFF
>-|TRBV5-1|few|TRBJ2-1
TGCGCCAGCAGCTTGGGTCCCCACAGGTCCTACAATGAGCAGTTCTTC
CASSLGPHRSYNEQFF
>-|TRBV4-2|few|TRBJ2-7
TGTGCCAGCAGCCAAGATGACAGGAGCTCCTACGAGCAGTACTTC
CASSQDDRSSYEQYF
>TRBD2|TRBV28|-|TRBJ2-1
TGTGCCAGCAGACAGAAATGGACTAGCTTCCTTAATGAGCAGTTCTTC
CASRQKWTSFLNEQFF
>-|TRBV28|-|TRBJ2-5
TGTGCCAGCAGTTTCTCGGCAGGAACGGAGACCCAGTACTTC
CASSFSAGTETQYF
>-|TRBV7-3|once|TRBJ2-1
TGTGCCAGCAGCCTGGCAGGCGTGGATGAGCAGTTCTTC
CASSLAGVDEQFF
>-|TRBV7-9|-|TRBJ2-7
TGTGCCAGCAGCTTAGAGGCAAGGGCTAAGCAGTACTTC
CASSLEARAKQYF
>-|TRBV7-2|-|TRBJ1-2
TGTGCCAGCAGCTTAGGCAGGAAATATGGCTACACCTTC
CASSLGRKYGYTF
>-|TRBV19|-|TRBJ1-2
TGTGCCAGTAGTATAGGTCGGCGAAACTATGGCTACACCTTC
CASSIGRRNYGYTF